The 11 T cell receptor beta chains reported below all come from one sample, sequenced in a study of CD8 T cells in ankylosing spondylitis. What these receptors recognize is not known. Study-level findings and limits: A motif of eight or nine highly homologous TCR beta variants was seen as apparently characteristic of ankylosing spondylitis blood.

Each CDR3 protein gets one entry after TCRdb re-called the 5' RACE reads with MiXCR. The sample includes approximately 300,000 distinct CDR3 sequences, 6.5% to 10% of them seen just once. The sequenced sample was blood, either unsorted or a sorted T cell fraction (not recorded which). The receptor source for this set is a male donor with ankylosing spondylitis.

Ten or more counts support this clonotype. This rearrangement joins TRBV20-1 to TRBJ2-7; perhaps TRBD1 as D (5 bases). Germline V gene lookup returns CDR1 DFQATT and CDR2 SNEGSKA (reference sequence). This CDR3 comprises 11 residues. The germline V and J ends were trimmed by 6 bases and 2 bases, with 8 bases remaining between them. CDR3 nucleotide sequence: TGCAGTGCCCAGGGCCCCTACGAGCAGTACTTC. It codes for CSAQGPYEQYF.

The rearrangement joins TRBV28 to TRBJ2-3, with 8 bases identical to TRBD2. V lost 7 bases to trimming and J lost 9 bases; unmatched junction nucleotides: 9. CDR1 is MDHEN, CDR2 SYDVKM, per germline. CDR3 length equals 13 residues. The CDR3 loop reads CASMTGGPRTQYF. The CDR3 DNA is TGTGCCAGCATGACGGGAGGGCCCCGAACGCAGTATTTT.

This clonotype was recorded at least ten times. The chain is built from TRBV5-1 and TRBJ2-1; D is possibly TRBD2 (5 bases). Germline loops: CDR1 SGHRS, CDR2 YFSETQ. The germline V and J ends were trimmed by 0 bases and 10 bases, with 17 bases remaining between them. This CDR3 has 15 residues. Here the CDR3 DNA reads TGCGCCAGCAGCTTGGTACCAGAAAGCGGCCAAGAGCAGTTCTTC. Translation gives CASSLVPESGQEQFF.

The table lists this clonotype with a few counts. The chain recombines TRBV20-1 with TRBJ1-5; D not resolved. Germline CDR1 reads DFQATT; CDR2 reads SNEGSKA (reference sequence). V gave up 0 bases and J gave up 5 bases, with 5 bases separating them. The CDR3 runs to 12 residues. The CDR3: CSARDPDQPQHF. The DNA for the CDR3 is TGCAGTGCTAGAGATCCCGATCAGCCCCAGCATTTT.

The rearrangement uses TRBV6-1 and TRBJ2-2; D may correspond to TRBD1 or TRBD2 (5 bases each). The germline CDR1 and CDR2 sequences are MNHNS and SASEGT. The CDR3 sequence is 14 residues long. Trimming cost V 6 bases and J 7 bases, with 15 bases left between them. CDR3 nucleotides: TGTGCCAGCAGAGACGGGACGGTCTTCGGGGAGCTGTTTTTT. Its protein is CASRDGTVFGELFF.

The rearrangement joins TRBV7-3 to TRBJ2-1, with TRBD2 matching over 15 bases. Germline CDR1 SGHTA, CDR2 FQGTGA. Germline trimming cut 0 bases from V and 6 bases from J; bases unmatched to any gene: 3. CDR3 length: 17 residues. CDR3 DNA sequence: TGTGCCAGCAGCTTAACCAGGACTAGCGGGAGGGTCAATGAGCAGTTCTTC. Protein sequence: CASSLTRTSGRVNEQFF.

CDR3 sequence (DNA): TGCAGTGCCAAGGGCAGGGTGTTCGAGCAGTACTTC. Translating gives CSAKGRVFEQYF. The chain has TRBV20-1 and TRBJ2-7, with D possibly being TRBD1 (5 bases). Germline assignment: CDR1 DFQATT and CDR2 SNEGSKA (reference sequence). V dropped 6 bases and J dropped 6 bases, with 15 bases sitting between them. The CDR3 runs to 12 residues.

This clonotype has at least ten counts. The V call is TRBV6-5, the J call TRBJ2-5; D is uncertain. Germline CDR1 is MNHEY and CDR2 is SVGAGI. Trimming cost V 0 bases and J 5 bases, with 7 bases left between them. CDR3 length: 13 residues. In DNA form, the CDR3 reads TGTGCCAGCAGTTACTCCAATCGGGAGACCCAGTACTTC. This encodes CASSYSNRETQYF.

This clonotype was found many times. The CDR3 DNA is TGTGCCAGCAGTTTGTACGGGGAGCTGTTTTTT. This gives the protein CASSLYGELFF. The V call is TRBV12-3 or TRBV12-4, the J call TRBJ2-2; D unclear. The CDR3 contains 11 residues. The V and J ends lost 3 bases and 7 bases respectively, with 3 bases between them.

This clonotype turned up a few times. The chain combines TRBV2 with TRBJ2-5, with a weak D call TRBD1 (6 bases). The CDR3 runs 16 residues. CDR1 and CDR2 from the germline V gene are SNHLY and FYNNEI. With 6 bases removed from V and 4 bases from J, the gap between germline ends came to 21 bases. DNA for the CDR3: TGTGCCAGCAGCCGAGGGGGAAACAGGGCGCGAGAGACCCAGTACTTC. It translates to CASSRGGNRARETQYF. Full variable domain (outside the CDR3, taken from reference TRBV2 and TRBJ2-5): EPEVTQTPSHQVTQMGQEVILRCVPISNHLYFYWYRQILGQKVEFLVSFYNNEISEKSEIFDDQFSVERPDGSNFTLKIRSTKLEDSAMYFCASSRGGNRARETQYFGPGTRLLVL.

This clonotype was seen a handful of times. V gene TRBV9 combines with J gene TRBJ2-7; TRBD2 matches at 7 bases. V lost 1 base and J lost 6; bases outside the gene matches: 7. This CDR3 contains 14 residues. CDR1 SGDLS and CDR2 YYNGEE come from the germline V gene. The CDR3 DNA reads TGTGCCAGCAGCGTAAAGGCGGGAGTAAGCGAGCAGTACTTC. It encodes CASSVKAGVSEQYF. Drawing the rest from reference TRBV9 and TRBJ2-7, the complete variable domain is DSGVTQTPKHLITATGQRVTLRCSPRSGDLSVYWYQQSLDQGLQFLIQYYNGEERAKGNILERFSAQQFPDLHSELNLSSLELGDSALYFCASSVKAGVSEQYFGPGTRLTVT.